This T cell receptor beta chain was observed in a study of untreated major depressive disorder. The assay was immunoSEQ multiplex PCR, and TCRdb's table has in-frame clones only and misses some. The sample consists of approximately 24,000 clones, around 93% of them appearing once. CD4+ T cell purity was typically about 95%. This clonotype originated in a woman aged 30 to 39 with major depressive disorder. Sequencing was carried out using CD4+ T cells from PBMCs.

CDR3 nucleotides: TGTGCCAGCAGCTTGAGGCAGAGCACCGGGGAGCTGTTTTTT. This encodes CASSLRQSTGELFF. The gene calls are TRBV5-4 and TRBJ2-2; D ambiguous. V lost 1 base to trimming and J lost 4 bases, with 8 bases between them. CDR1 is SGHNT and CDR2 is YYREEE in the germline V gene (reference sequence). This CDR3 spans 14 amino acids.